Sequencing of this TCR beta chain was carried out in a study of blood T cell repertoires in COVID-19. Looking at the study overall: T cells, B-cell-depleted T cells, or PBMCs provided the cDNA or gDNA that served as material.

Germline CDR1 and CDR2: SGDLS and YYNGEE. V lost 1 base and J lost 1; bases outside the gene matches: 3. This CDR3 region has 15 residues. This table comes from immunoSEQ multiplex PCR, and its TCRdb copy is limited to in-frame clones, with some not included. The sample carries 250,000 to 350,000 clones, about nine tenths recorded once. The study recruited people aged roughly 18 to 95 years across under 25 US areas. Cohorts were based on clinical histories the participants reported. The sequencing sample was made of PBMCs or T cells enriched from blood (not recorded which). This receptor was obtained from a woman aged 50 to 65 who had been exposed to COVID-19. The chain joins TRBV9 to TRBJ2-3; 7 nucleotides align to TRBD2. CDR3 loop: CASSVSTSGTDTQYF. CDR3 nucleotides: TGTGCCAGCAGCGTAAGTACTAGCGGCACAGATACGCAGTATTTT. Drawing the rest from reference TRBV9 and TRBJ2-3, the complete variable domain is DSGVTQTPKHLITATGQRVTLRCSPRSGDLSVYWYQQSLDQGLQFLIQYYNGEERAKGNILERFSAQQFPDLHSELNLSSLELGDSALYFCASSVSTSGTDTQYFGPGTRLTVL.